This T cell receptor (beta chain) was obtained from a study of T-cell memory formation after mild COVID-19. The CDR3 is made up of 15 amino acids. CDR1 and CDR2 from the germline V gene are MGHRA and YSYEKL. V lost 0 bases and J 6 bases, leaving 12 bases between the germline ends. This clonotype has a handful of counts. Its specificity is not known. Using its own MiXCR run on the 5' RACE reads, TCRdb lists one record per CDR3 protein. The table has 250,000 or so distinct CDR3 sequences, around a tenth seen once. Study observations and caveats: CM and EM subsets held most contracting CD4+ clones; EMRA held CD8+ ones. Whether day 37 second-wave clones are SARS-CoV-2-specific was not confirmed. The study found balanced CD4/CD8 in clones contracting day 15 to 85 and a CD4+ lean in later expanders.

The sample comprised PBMCs or a T cell subset sorted from them (not recorded which). V usage is TRBV4-1 and J usage is TRBJ2-1, with a tentative D call TRBD2 (7 bases). This clonotype originated in a man between 18 and 35 years old who had mild COVID-19 (a few samples of this study predate the infection). Cell type and time point are not known. CDR3 residues: CASSQERGPGNEQFF. CDR3 sequence (DNA): TGCGCCAGCAGCCAAGAGCGGGGGCCGGGCAATGAGCAGTTCTTC.